These T cell receptor beta chains were read from a single sample in a study of blood T cell repertoires in COVID-19. Libraries were prepared by immunoSEQ multiplex PCR; TCRdb keeps only in-frame clonotypes and omits some of them. The sample includes approximately 310,000 clones, around 87% seen only once; the top ten take 1%. Sequenced: peripheral blood. The receptor source for this set is a man aged 45-65 years with active or convalescent COVID-19. Each CDR3 is given with its conserved first and last residue. D genes are given only for firm matches.

D gene: .; J gene: TRBJ2-6; V gene: TRBV4-3; CDR3 protein: CASSQAKGGSSGANVLTF; CDR3 DNA: TGCGCCAGCAGCCAAGCGAAGGGAGGTTCGTCTGGGGCCAACGTCCTGACTTTC
D gene: TRBD1; J gene: TRBJ2-3; V gene: TRBV27; CDR3 protein: CASSLKGRTGGTDTQYF; CDR3 DNA: TGTGCCAGCAGTTTAAAAGGTCGGACAGGGGGCACAGATACGCAGTATTTT
D gene: .; J gene: TRBJ2-3; V gene: TRBV19; CDR3 protein: CASSISSDTQYF; CDR3 DNA: TGTGCCAGTAGTATTTCATCAGATACGCAGTATTTT
D gene: TRBD1; J gene: TRBJ1-1; V gene: TRBV19; CDR3 protein: CASSRRQGAGTEAFF; CDR3 DNA: TGTGCCAGTAGTAGACGACAGGGGGCGGGGACTGAAGCTTTCTTT
D gene: .; J gene: TRBJ2-5; V gene: TRBV27; CDR3 protein: CASSPRTLGETQYF; CDR3 DNA: TGTGCCAGCAGTCCAAGAACCCTCGGGGAGACCCAGTACTTC
D gene: .; J gene: TRBJ2-2; V gene: TRBV5-1; CDR3 protein: CASSLGGFDTGELFF; CDR3 DNA: TGCGCCAGCAGCTTAGGGGGATTCGACACCGGGGAGCTGTTTTTT
D gene: TRBD1; J gene: TRBJ2-3; V gene: TRBV29-1; CDR3 protein: CSAGTGVRDTQYF; CDR3 DNA: TGCAGCGCCGGGACAGGGGTAAGAGATACGCAGTATTTT
D gene: TRBD2; J gene: TRBJ2-1; V gene: TRBV4-1; CDR3 protein: CASSQGTSGYNEQFF; CDR3 DNA: TGCGCCAGCAGCCAAGGAACTAGCGGTTACAATGAGCAGTTCTTC
D gene: .; J gene: TRBJ1-3; V gene: TRBV4-1; CDR3 protein: CASSQVVRRTSGNTIYF; CDR3 DNA: TGCGCCAGCAGCCAGGTTGTTCGGAGGACCTCTGGAAACACCATATATTTT
D gene: TRBD1; J gene: TRBJ1-2; V gene: TRBV19; CDR3 protein: CASSPGQGGSYGYTF; CDR3 DNA: TGTGCCAGTAGTCCGGGACAGGGTGGTAGCTATGGCTACACCTTC
D gene: .; J gene: TRBJ1-5; V gene: TRBV3-1/TRBV3-2; CDR3 protein: CASSQVSNQPQHF; CDR3 DNA: TGTGCCAGCAGCCAAGTCTCCAATCAGCCCCAGCATTTT
D gene: .; J gene: TRBJ2-7; V gene: TRBV18; CDR3 protein: CASSPRTGQAYEQYF; CDR3 DNA: TGTGCCAGCTCACCACGTACCGGACAAGCCTACGAGCAGTACTTC
D gene: .; J gene: TRBJ2-7; V gene: TRBV9; CDR3 protein: CASSVAYGSEQYF; CDR3 DNA: TGTGCCAGCAGCGTAGCTTACGGTAGCGAGCAGTACTTC
D gene: .; J gene: TRBJ2-5; V gene: TRBV28; CDR3 protein: CASFTSEAIQETQYF; CDR3 DNA: TGTGCCAGCTTTACAAGCGAGGCGATCCAAGAGACCCAGTACTTC
D gene: .; J gene: TRBJ2-1; V gene: TRBV11-2; CDR3 protein: CASSLARDFYNEQFF; CDR3 DNA: TGTGCCAGCAGCTTAGCCCGGGACTTCTACAATGAGCAGTTCTTC
D gene: .; J gene: TRBJ2-5; V gene: TRBV5-1; CDR3 protein: CASSLYYGSPETQYF; CDR3 DNA: TGCGCCAGCAGCTTGTATTACGGGAGCCCAGAGACCCAGTACTTC